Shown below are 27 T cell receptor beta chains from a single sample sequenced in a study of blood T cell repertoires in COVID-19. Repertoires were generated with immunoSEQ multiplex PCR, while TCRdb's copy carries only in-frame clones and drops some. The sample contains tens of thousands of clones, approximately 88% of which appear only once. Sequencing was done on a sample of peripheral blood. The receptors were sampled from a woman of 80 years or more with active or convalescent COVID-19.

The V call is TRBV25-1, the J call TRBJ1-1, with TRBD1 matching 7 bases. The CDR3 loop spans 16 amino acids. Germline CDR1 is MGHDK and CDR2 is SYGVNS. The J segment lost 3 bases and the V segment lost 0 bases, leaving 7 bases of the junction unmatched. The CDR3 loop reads CASSEYGQGDYTEAFF. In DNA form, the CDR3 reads TGTGCCAGCAGTGAATATGGCCAGGGGGATTACACTGAAGCTTTCTTT.

The DNA for the CDR3 is TGTGCCAGCAGTTTCCCTGGACAGGGAGGAGAGACCCAGTACTTC. This translates into CASSFPGQGGETQYF. The V and J genes are TRBV28 and TRBJ2-5; 8 bases agree with TRBD1. Trimming cost V 3 bases and J 4 bases; bases outside gene matches: 7. Germline V gene data show CDR1 as MDHEN and CDR2 as SYDVKM. The CDR3 spans 15 residues. Full variable domain (remainder filled in from reference TRBV28 and TRBJ2-5): DVKVTQSSRYLVKRTGEKVFLECVQDMDHENMFWYRQDPGLGLRLIYFSYDVKMKEKGDIPEGYSVSREKKERFSLILESASTNQTSMYLCASSFPGQGGETQYFGPGTRLLVL.

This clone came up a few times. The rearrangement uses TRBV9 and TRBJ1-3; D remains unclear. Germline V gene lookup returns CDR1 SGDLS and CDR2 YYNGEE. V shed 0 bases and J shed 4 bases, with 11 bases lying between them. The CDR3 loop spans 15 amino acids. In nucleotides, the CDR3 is TGTGCCAGCAGCGTAGGTCCGGGTCTGGGAAACACCATATATTTT. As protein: CASSVGPGLGNTIYF. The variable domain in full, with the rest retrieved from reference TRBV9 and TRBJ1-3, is DSGVTQTPKHLITATGQRVTLRCSPRSGDLSVYWYQQSLDQGLQFLIQYYNGEERAKGNILERFSAQQFPDLHSELNLSSLELGDSALYFCASSVGPGLGNTIYFGEGSWLTVV.

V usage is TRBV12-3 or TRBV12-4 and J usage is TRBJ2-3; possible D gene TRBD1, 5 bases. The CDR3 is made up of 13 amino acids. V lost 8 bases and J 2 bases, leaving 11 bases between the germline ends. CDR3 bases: TGTGCCAGCGGTAGGGGTGTCACAGATACGCAGTATTTT. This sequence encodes CASGRGVTDTQYF.

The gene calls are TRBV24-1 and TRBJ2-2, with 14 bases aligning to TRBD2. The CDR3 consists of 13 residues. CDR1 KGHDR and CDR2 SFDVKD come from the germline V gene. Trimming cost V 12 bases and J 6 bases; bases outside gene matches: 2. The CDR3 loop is CAATSGGAGELFF. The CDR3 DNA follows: TGTGCCGCGACTAGCGGGGGGGCCGGGGAGCTGTTTTTT.

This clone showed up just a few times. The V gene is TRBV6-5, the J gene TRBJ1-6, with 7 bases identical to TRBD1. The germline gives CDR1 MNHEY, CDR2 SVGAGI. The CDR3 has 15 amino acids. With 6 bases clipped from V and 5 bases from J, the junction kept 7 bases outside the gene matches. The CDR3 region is CASSPRDRHNSPLHF. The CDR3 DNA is TGTGCCAGCAGCCCGAGGGACAGACATAATTCACCCCTCCACTTT.

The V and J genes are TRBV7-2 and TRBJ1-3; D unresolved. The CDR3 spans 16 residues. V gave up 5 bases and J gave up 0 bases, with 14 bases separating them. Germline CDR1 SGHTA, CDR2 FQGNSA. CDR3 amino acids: CASSLPPVSSGNTIYF. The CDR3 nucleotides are TGTGCCAGCAGCCTCCCCCCAGTCAGCTCTGGAAACACCATATATTTT.

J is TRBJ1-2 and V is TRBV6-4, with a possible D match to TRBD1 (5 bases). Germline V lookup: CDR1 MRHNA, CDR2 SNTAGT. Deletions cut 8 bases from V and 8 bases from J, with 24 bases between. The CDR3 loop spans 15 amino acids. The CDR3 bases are TGTGCCAGCTCCGAATCAGTCGCGACAGCACTCGGCTACACCTTC. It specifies CASSESVATALGYTF.

The CDR3 bases are TGTGCCAGCAGCCTAAACGGACAGGAGGCATATGGCTACACCTTC. This codes for CASSLNGQEAYGYTF. This chain uses TRBV7-3 with TRBJ1-2, with TRBD1 identical over 7 bases. V shed 5 bases and J 5 bases; nucleotides not matched to a gene: 11. This CDR3 has 15 amino acids. The germline V gene encodes CDR1 SGHTA and CDR2 FQGTGA. Full variable domain (remainder filled in from reference TRBV7-3 and TRBJ1-2): GAGVSQTPSNKVTEKGKYVELRCDPISGHTALYWYRQSLGQGPEFLIYFQGTGAADDSGLPNDRFFAVRPEGSVSTLKIQRTERGDSAVYLCASSLNGQEAYGYTFGSGTRLTVV.

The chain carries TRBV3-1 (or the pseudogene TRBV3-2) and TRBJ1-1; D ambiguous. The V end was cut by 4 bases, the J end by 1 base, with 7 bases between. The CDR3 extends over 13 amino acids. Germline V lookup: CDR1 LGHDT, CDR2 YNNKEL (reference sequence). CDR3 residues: CASSLVPNTEAFF. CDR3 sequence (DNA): TGTGCCAGCAGCCTAGTCCCGAACACTGAAGCTTTCTTT.

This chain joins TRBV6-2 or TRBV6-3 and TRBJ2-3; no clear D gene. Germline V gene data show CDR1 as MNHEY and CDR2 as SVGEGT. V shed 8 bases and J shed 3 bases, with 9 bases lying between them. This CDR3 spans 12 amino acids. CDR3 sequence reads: CASGPETDTQYF. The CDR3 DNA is TGTGCCAGCGGCCCGGAGACAGATACGCAGTATTTT.

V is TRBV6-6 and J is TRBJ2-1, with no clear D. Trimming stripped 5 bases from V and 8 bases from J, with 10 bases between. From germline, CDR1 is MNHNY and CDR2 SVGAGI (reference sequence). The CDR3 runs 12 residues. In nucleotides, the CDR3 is TGTGCCAGCAGTGTAGTAATCTATGAGCAGTTCTTC. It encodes CASSVVIYEQFF.

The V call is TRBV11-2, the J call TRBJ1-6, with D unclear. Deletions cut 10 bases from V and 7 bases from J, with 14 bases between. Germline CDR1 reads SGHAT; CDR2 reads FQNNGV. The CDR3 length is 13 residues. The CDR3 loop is CATNAGSNSPLHF. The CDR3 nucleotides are TGTGCCACGAATGCGGGAAGCAATTCACCCCTCCACTTT.

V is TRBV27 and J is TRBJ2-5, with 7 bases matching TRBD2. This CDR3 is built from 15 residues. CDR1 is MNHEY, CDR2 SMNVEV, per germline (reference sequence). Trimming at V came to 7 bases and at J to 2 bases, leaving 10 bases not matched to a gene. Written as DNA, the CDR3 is TGTGCCAGCACCCTTCCCGGGGGGTCGCAAGAGACCCAGTACTTC. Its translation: CASTLPGGSQETQYF.

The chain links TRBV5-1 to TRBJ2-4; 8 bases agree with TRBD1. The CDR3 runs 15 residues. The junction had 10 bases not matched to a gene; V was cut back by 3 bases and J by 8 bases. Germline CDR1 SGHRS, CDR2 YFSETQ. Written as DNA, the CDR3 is TGCGCCAGCAGCTCCAGGGGGCAGGGGCGAGACATTCAGTACTTC. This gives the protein CASSSRGQGRDIQYF.

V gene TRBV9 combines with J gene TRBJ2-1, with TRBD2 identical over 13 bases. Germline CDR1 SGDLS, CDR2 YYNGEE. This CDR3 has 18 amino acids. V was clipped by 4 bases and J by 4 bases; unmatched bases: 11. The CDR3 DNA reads TGTGCCAGCAGCCCTGGACTAGCGGGAGAGGGAGGGTACAATGAGCAGTTCTTC. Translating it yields CASSPGLAGEGGYNEQFF.

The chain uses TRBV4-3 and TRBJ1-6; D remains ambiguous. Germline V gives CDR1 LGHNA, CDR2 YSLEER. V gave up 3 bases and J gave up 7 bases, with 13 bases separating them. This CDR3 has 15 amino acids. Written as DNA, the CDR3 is TGCGCCAGCAGCCAGCAGCACGGAGCAAATTCACCCCTCCACTTT. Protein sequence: CASSQQHGANSPLHF.

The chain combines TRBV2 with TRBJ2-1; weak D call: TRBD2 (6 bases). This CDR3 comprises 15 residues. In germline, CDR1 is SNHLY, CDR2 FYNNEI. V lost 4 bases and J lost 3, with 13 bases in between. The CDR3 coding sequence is TGTGCCAGCAGTGGGGGTAGCGGTGGCTACAATGAGCAGTTCTTC. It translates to CASSGGSGGYNEQFF.

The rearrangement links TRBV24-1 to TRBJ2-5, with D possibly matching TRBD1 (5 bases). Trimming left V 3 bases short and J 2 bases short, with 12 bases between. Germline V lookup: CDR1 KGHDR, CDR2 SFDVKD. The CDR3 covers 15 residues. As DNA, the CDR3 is TGTGCCACCAGTGATAGGGCCCCAGGGCAAGAGACCCAGTACTTC. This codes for CATSDRAPGQETQYF.

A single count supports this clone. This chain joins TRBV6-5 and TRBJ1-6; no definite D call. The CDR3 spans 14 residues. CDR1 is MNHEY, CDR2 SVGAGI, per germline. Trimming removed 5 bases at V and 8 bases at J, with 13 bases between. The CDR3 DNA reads TGTGCCAGCAGTAGATCTGAGAAGCATTCACCCCTCCACTTT. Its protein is CASSRSEKHSPLHF.

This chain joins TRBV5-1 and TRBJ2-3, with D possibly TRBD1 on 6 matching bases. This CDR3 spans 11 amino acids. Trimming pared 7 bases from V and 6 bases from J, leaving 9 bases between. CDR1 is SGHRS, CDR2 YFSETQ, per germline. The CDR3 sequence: CASQQGDTQYF. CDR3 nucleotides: TGCGCCAGCCAGCAGGGGGATACGCAGTATTTT.

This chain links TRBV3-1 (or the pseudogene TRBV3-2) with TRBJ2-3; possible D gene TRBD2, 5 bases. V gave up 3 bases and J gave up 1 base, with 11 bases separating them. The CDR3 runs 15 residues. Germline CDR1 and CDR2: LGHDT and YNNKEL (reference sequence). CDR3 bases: TGTGCCAGCAGCCAGAACTTCGGGGGCACAGATACGCAGTATTTT. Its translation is CASSQNFGGTDTQYF.

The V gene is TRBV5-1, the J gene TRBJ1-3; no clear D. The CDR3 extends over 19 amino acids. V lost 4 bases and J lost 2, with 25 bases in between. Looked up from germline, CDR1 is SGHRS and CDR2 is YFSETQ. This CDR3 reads CASSQLSTGWRGAGNTIYF. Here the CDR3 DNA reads TGCGCCAGCAGCCAACTTAGTACCGGGTGGCGTGGAGCTGGAAACACCATATATTTT.

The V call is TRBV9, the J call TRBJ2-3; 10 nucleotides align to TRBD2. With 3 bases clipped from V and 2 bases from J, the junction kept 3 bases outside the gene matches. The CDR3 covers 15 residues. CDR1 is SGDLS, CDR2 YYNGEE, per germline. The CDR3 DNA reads TGTGCCAGCAGCGGGACTAGCGGTTTCACAGATACGCAGTATTTT. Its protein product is CASSGTSGFTDTQYF.

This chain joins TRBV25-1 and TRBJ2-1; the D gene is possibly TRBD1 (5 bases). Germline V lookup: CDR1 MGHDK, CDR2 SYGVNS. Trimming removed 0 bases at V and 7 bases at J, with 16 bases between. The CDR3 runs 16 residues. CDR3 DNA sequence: TGTGCCAGCAGTGAATATTGGCAGGGAAAATCGAATGAGCAGTTCTTC. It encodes CASSEYWQGKSNEQFF.

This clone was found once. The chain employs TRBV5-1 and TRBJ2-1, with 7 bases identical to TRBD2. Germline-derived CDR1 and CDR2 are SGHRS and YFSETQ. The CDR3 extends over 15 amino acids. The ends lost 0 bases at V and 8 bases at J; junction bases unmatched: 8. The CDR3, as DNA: TGCGCCAGCAGCTTGGCGGGACTAACCCAATATGAGCAGTTCTTC. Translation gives CASSLAGLTQYEQFF.

CDR3 region: CASSLSEKAGYTF. The CDR3 DNA is TGTGCCAGCAGCTTGTCGGAGAAAGCTGGCTACACCTTC. This chain links TRBV11-2 with TRBJ1-2; D uncertain. Germline assignment: CDR1 SGHAT and CDR2 FQNNGV. V dropped 3 bases and J dropped 7 bases, with 12 bases sitting between them. The CDR3 is 13 amino acids.